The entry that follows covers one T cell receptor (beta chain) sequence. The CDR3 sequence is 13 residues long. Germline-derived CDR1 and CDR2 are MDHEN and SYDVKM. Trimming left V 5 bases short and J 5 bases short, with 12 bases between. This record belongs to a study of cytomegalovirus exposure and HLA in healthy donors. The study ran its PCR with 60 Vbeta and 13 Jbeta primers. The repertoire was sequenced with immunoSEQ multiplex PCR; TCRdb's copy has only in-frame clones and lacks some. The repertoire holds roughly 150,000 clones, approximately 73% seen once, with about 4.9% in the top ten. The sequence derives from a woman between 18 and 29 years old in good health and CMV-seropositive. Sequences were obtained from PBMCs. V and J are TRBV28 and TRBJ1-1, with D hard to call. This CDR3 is CASSRNRGTEAFF. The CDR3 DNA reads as TGTGCCAGCAGTCGCAACAGAGGGACTGAAGCTTTCTTT.